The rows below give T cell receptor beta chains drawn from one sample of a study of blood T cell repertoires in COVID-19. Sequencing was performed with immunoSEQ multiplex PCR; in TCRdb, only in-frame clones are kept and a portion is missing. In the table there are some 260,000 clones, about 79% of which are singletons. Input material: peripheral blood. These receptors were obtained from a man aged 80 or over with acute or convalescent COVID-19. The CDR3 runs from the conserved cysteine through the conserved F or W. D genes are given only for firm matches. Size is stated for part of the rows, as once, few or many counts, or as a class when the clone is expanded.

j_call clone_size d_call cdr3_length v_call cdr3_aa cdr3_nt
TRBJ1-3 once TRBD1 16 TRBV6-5 CASSYSGQHSGNTIYF TGTGCCAGCAGTTACTCGGGACAGCACTCTGGAAACACCATATATTTT
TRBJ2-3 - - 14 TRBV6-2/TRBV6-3 CASSRRDSTDTQYF TGTGCCAGCAGTCGCCGGGATTCCACAGATACGCAGTATTTT
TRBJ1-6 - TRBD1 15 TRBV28 CASSLHRGGPRPLHF TGTGCCAGCAGTTTACACAGGGGTGGGCCGCGACCCCTCCACTTT
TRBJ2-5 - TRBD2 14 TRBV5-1 CASSFRAGRETQYF TGCGCCAGCAGCTTCCGAGCGGGAAGGGAGACCCAGTACTTC
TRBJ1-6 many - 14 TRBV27 CASSQQGDNSPLHF TGTGCCAGCAGTCAACAGGGTGATAATTCACCCCTCCACTTT
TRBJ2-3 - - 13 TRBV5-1 CASSHGSTDTQYF TGCGCCAGCAGTCACGGGAGCACAGATACGCAGTATTTT
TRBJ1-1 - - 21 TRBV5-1 CASSLEPRAPRGGARNTEAFF TGCGCCAGCAGCTTGGAACCCAGGGCGCCTCGGGGCGGGGCTCGGAACACTGAAGCTTTCTTT
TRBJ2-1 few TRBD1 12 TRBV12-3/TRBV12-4 CASSLISGGQFF TGTGCCAGCAGTTTAATATCAGGGGGGCAGTTCTTC
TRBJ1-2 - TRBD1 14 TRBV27 CASSGRDRLGGYTF TGTGCCAGCAGTGGCCGGGACAGATTGGGTGGCTACACCTTC
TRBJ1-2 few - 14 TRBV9 CASSVVDRPYGYTF TGTGCCAGCAGCGTAGTAGACAGACCCTATGGCTACACCTTC
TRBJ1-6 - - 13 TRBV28 CASKDRPNSPLHF TGTGCCAGCAAGGACAGACCGAATTCACCCCTCCACTTT
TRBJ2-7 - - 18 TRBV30 CAWSVRALLGGLPYEQYF TGTGCCTGGAGTGTAAGGGCCCTCTTAGGGGGTTTACCCTACGAGCAGTACTTC
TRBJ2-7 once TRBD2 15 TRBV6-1 CASSESGGRFYEQYF TGTGCCAGCAGTGAAAGCGGCGGGAGGTTTTACGAGCAGTACTTC
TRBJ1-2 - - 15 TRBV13 CASSLWGASNYGYTF TGTGCCAGCAGCTTATGGGGAGCCTCTAACTATGGCTACACCTTC
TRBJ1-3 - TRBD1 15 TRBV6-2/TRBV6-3 CASSLRGRRGNTIYF TGTGCCAGCAGCCTCAGGGGGCGCAGGGGAAACACCATATATTTT
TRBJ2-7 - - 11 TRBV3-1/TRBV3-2 CASSRAYEQYF TGTGCCAGCAGCCGAGCCTACGAGCAGTACTTC
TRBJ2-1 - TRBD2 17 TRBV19 CASSIGAVRGGLDEQFF TGTGCCAGTAGTATAGGGGCGGTGCGGGGGGGCCTTGATGAGCAGTTCTTC
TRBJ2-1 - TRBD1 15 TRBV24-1 CATSDSPDRANEQFF TGTGCCACCAGTGATTCTCCGGACAGGGCGAATGAGCAGTTCTTC
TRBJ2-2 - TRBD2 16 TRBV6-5 CASSYEGGSGTGELFF TGTGCCAGCAGTTACGAAGGCGGGAGTGGGACCGGGGAGCTGTTTTTT
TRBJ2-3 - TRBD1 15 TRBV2 CASRATGPSTDTQYF TGTGCCAGCAGGGCGACAGGGCCTAGCACAGATACGCAGTATTTT
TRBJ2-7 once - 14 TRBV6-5 CASKETWTAYEQYF TGTGCCAGCAAGGAGACCTGGACAGCCTACGAGCAGTACTTC
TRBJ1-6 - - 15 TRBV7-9 CASSLKSSYNSPLHF TGTGCCAGCAGCTTAAAGAGCTCCTATAATTCACCCCTCCACTTT
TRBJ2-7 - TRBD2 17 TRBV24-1 CATSDSTGGLAAAEQYF TGTGCCACCAGTGATTCGACGGGGGGACTAGCGGCGGCCGAGCAGTACTTC
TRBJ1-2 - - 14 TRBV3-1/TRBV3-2 CASSQGGRGKGYTF TGTGCCAGCAGCCAAGGGGGAAGGGGGAAAGGCTACACCTTC
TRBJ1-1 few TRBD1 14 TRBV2 CASSGDRAYTEAFF TGTGCCAGCAGTGGGGACAGGGCTTACACTGAAGCTTTCTTT
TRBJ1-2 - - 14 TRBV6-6 CASSPRPGVYGYTF TGTGCCAGCAGTCCCCGGCCGGGGGTCTATGGCTACACCTTC
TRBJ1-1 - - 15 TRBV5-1 CASSPFTQVEAEAFF TGCGCCAGCAGCCCCTTTACACAGGTTGAGGCTGAAGCTTTCTTT
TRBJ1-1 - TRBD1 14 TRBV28 CASSLLGGGTEAFF TGTGCCAGCAGTTTGCTAGGGGGCGGCACTGAAGCTTTCTTT
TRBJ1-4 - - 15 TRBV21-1 CASSKVTATNEKLFF TGTGCCAGCAGCAAGGTGACAGCAACTAATGAAAAACTGTTTTTT